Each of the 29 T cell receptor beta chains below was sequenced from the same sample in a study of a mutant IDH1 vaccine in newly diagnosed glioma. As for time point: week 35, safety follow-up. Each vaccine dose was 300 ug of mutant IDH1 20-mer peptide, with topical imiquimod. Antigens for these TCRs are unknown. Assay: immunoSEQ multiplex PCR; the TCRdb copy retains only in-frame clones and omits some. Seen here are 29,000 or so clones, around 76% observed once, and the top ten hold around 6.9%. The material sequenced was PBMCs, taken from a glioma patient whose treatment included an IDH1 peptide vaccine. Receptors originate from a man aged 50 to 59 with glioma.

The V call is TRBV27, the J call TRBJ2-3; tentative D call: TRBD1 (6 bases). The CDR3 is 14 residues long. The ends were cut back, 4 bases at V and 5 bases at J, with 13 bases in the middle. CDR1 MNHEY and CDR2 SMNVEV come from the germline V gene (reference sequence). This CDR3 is CASSYQGRGDTQYF. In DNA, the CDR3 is TGTGCCAGCAGTTATCAGGGGCGCGGAGATACGCAGTATTTT.

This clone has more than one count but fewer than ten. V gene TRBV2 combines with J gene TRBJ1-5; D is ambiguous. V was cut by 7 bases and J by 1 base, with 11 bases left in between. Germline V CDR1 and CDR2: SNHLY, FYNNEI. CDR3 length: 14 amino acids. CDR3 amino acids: CASMADGSNQPQHF. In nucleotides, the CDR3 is TGTGCCAGCATGGCCGACGGGAGCAATCAGCCCCAGCATTTT.

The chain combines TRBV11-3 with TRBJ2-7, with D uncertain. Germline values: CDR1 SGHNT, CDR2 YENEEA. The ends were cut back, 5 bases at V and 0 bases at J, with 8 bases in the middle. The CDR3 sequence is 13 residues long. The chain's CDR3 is CASSPDTSYEQYF. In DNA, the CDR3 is TGTGCCAGCAGCCCTGACACCTCCTACGAGCAGTACTTC.

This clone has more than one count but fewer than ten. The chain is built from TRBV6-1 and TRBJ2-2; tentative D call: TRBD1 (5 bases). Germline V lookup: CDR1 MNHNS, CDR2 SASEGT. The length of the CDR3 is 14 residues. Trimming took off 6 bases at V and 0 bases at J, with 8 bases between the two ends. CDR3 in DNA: TGTGCCAGCAGGCCGACAGCGAACACCGGGGAGCTGTTTTTT. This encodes CASRPTANTGELFF.

CDR3 region: CASSGGRQGHGYTF. CDR3 DNA: TGTGCCAGCAGCGGAGGGCGACAGGGACATGGCTACACCTTC. The chain joins TRBV7-2 to TRBJ1-2; 7 positions agree with TRBD1. The CDR3 consists of 14 residues. The germline gives CDR1 SGHTA, CDR2 FQGNSA. V dropped 5 bases and J dropped 6; count of bases not matched to a gene: 9.

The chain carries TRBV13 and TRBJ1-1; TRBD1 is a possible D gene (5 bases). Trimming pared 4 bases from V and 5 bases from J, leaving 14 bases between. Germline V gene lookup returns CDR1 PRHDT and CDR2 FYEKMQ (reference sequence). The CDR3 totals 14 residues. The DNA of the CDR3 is TGTGCCAGCAGCTGGGGGGGAGGGGAAACTGAAGCTTTCTTT. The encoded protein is CASSWGGGETEAFF.

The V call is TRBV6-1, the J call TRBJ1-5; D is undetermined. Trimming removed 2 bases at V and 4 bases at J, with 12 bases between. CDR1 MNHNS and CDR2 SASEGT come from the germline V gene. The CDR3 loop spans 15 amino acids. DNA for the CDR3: TGTGCCAGCAGTGAAAACTGGGCGGGGAATCAGCCCCAGCATTTT. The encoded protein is CASSENWAGNQPQHF.

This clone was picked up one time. The CDR3 bases are TGTGCCAGCAGCTTCAGACACTCGGAAGATTACGAGCAGTACTTC. It is translated as CASSFRHSEDYEQYF. The chain links TRBV7-2 to TRBJ2-7; D is ambiguous. The CDR3 is 15 residues long. With 3 bases removed from V and 4 bases from J, the gap between germline ends came to 16 bases. The V gene's germline CDR1 is SGHTA and CDR2 FQGNSA.

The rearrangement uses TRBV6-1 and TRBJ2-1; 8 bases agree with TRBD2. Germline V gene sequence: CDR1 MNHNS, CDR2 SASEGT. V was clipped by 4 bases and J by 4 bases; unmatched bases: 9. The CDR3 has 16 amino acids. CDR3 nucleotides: TGTGCCAGCAGTGCTCCTTATAGCGGGGATTACAATGAGCAGTTCTTC. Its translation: CASSAPYSGDYNEQFF.

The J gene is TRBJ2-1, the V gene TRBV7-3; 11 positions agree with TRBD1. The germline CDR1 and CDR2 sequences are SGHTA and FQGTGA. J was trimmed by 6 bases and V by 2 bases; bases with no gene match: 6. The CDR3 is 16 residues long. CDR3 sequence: CASSLDRDRGGNEQFF. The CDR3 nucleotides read TGTGCCAGCAGCTTAGACCGGGACAGGGGGGGCAATGAGCAGTTCTTC.

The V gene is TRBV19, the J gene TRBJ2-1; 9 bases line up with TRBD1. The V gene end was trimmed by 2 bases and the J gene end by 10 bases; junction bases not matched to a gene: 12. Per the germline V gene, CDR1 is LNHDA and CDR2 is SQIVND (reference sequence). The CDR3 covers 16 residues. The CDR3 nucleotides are TGTGCCAGTAGTATACGGGACAGGGAGCGGATGGGCGAGCAGTTCTTC. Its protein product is CASSIRDRERMGEQFF.

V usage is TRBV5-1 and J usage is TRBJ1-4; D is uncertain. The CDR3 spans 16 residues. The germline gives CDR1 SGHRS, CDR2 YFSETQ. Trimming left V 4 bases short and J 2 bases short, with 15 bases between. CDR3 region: CASSLQMPGTNEKLFF. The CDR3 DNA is TGCGCCAGCAGCCTTCAAATGCCGGGGACTAATGAAAAACTGTTTTTT.

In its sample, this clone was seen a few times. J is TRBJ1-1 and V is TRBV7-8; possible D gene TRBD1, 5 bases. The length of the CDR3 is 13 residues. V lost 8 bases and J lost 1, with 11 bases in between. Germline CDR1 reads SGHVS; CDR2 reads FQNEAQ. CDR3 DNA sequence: TGTGCCAGCCCACGCAGGGCGAACACTGAAGCTTTCTTT. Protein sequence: CASPRRANTEAFF.

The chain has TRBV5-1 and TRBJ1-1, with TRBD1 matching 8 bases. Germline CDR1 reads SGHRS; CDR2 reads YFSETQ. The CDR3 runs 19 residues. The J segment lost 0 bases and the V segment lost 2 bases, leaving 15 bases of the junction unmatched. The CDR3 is CASSFSPPGQGALNTEAFF. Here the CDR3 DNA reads TGCGCCAGCAGCTTTAGCCCCCCTGGGCAGGGGGCCCTGAACACTGAAGCTTTCTTT.

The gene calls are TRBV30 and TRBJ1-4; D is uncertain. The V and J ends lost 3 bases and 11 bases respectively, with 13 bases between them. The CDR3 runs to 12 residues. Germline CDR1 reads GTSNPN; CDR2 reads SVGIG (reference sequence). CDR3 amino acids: CAWRGVGAKLFF. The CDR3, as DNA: TGTGCCTGGAGGGGAGTTGGAGCTAAACTGTTTTTT.

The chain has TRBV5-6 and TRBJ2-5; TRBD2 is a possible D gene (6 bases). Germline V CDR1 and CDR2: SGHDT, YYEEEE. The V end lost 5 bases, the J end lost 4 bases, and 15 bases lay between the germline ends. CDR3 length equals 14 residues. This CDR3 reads CASRGDPRGETQYF. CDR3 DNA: TGTGCCAGCAGGGGTGATCCGCGGGGAGAGACCCAGTACTTC.

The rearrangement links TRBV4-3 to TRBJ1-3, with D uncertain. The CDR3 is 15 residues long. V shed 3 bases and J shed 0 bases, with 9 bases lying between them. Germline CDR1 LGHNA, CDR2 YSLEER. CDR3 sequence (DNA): TGCGCCAGCAGCCAGGACCGTAGCTCTGGAAACACCATATATTTT. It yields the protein CASSQDRSSGNTIYF.

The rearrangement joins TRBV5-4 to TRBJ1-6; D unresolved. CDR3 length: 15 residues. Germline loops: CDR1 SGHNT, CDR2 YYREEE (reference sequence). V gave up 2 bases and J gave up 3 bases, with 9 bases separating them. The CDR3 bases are TGTGCCAGCAGCTTTTTCGGGGACTATAATTCACCCCTCCACTTT. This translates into CASSFFGDYNSPLHF.

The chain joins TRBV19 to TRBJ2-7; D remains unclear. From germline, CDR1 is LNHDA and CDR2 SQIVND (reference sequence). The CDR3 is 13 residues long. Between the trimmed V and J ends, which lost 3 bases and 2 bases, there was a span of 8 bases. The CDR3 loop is CASSMGSAYEQYF. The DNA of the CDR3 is TGTGCCAGTAGTATGGGAAGTGCCTACGAGCAGTACTTC.

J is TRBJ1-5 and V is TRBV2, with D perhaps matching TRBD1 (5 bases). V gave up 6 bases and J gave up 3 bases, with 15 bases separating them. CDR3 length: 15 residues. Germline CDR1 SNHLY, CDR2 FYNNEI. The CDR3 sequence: CASRGESGFNQPQHF. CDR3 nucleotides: TGTGCCAGCAGGGGGGAGTCAGGGTTCAATCAGCCCCAGCATTTT.

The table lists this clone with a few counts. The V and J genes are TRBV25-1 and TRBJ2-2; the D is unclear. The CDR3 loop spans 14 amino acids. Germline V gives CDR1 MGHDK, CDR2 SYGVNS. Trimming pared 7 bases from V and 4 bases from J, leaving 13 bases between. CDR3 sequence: CASTYNWGTGELFF. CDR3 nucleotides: TGTGCCAGCACTTACAACTGGGGCACCGGGGAGCTGTTTTTT.

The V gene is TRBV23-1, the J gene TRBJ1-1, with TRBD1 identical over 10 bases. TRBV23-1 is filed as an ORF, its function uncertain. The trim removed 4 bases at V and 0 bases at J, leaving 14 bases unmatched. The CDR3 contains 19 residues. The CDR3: CASSPNRLTGGALNTEAFF. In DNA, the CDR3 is TGCGCCAGCAGTCCAAATCGCTTGACAGGGGGCGCATTGAACACTGAAGCTTTCTTT.

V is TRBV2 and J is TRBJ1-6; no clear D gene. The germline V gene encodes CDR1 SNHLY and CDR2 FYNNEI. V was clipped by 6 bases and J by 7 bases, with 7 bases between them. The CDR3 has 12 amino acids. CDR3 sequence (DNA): TGTGCCAGCAGATTTCAGAATTCACCCCTCCACTTT. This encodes CASRFQNSPLHF.

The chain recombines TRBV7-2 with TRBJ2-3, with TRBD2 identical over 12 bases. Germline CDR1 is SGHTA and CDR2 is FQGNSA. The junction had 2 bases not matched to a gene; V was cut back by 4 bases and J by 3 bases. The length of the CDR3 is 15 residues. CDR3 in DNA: TGTGCCAGCAGCTCTAGCGGGGGGGCGACAGATACGCAGTATTTT. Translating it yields CASSSSGGATDTQYF.

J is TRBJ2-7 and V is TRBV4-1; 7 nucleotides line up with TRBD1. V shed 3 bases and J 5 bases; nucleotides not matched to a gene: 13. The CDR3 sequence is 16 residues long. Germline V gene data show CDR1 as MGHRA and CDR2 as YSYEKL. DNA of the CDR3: TGCGCCAGCAGCCACGTTGACAGGGCGTACGTGGACGAGCAGTACTTC. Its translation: CASSHVDRAYVDEQYF.

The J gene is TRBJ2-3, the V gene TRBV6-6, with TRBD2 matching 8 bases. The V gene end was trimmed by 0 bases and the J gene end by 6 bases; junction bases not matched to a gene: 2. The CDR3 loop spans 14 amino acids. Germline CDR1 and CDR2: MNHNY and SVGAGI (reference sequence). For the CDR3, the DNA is TGTGCCAGCAGTTACTCGGGACTAGGGGATACGCAGTATTTT. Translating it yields CASSYSGLGDTQYF.

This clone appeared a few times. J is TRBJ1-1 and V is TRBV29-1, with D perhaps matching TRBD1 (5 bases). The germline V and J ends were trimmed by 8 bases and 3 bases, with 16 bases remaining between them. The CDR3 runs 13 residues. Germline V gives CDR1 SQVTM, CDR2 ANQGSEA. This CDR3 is CSTTQGRDTEAFF. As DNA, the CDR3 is TGCAGCACAACGCAGGGCAGGGACACTGAAGCTTTCTTT.

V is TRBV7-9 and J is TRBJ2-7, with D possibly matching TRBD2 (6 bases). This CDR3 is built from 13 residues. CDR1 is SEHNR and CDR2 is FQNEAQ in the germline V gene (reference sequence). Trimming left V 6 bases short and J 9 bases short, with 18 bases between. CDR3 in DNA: TGTGCCAGCAGGATGACAGAATTCGGGGGGCAGTACTTC. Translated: CASRMTEFGGQYF.

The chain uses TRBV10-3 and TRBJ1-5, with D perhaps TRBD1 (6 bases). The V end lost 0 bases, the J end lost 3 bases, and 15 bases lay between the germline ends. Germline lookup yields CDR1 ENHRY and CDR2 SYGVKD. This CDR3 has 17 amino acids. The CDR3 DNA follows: TGTGCCATCAGTGAGTCCCTGGGAGGGGGGACCAATCAGCCCCAGCATTTT. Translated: CAISESLGGGTNQPQHF.